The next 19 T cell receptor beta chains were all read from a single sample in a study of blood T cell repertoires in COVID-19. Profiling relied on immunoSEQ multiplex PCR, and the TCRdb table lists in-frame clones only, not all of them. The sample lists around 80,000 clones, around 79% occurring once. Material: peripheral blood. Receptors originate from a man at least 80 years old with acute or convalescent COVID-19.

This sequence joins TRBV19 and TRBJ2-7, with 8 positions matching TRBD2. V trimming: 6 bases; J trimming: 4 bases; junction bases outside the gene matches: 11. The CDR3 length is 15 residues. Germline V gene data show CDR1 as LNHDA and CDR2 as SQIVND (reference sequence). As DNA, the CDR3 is TGTGCCAGTAGCCCCCAAGGAGAGCGGGGGTACGAGCAGTACTTC. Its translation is CASSPQGERGYEQYF. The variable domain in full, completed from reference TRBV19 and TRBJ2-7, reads DGGITQSPKYLFRKEGQNVTLSCEQNLNHDAMYWYRQDPGQGLRLIYYSQIVNDFQKGDIAEGYSVSREKKESFPLTVTSAQKNPTAFYLCASSPQGERGYEQYFGPGTRLTVT.

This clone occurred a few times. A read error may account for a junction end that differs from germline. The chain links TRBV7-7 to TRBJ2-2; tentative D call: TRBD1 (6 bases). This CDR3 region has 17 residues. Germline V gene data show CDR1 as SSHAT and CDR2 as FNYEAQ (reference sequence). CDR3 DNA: TGTGCTAGCAGCTTACGTATTGGGGACACGAACACCGGGGAGCTGTTTTTT. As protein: CASSLRIGDTNTGELFF.

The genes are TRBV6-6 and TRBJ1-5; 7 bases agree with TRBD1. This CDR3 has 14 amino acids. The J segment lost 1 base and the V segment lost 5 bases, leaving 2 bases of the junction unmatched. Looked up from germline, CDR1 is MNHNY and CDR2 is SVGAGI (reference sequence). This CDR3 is CASSRDSSNQPQHF. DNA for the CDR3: TGTGCCAGCAGTCGGGACAGCAGCAATCAGCCCCAGCATTTT.

The chain's CDR3 is CASRGQGSNEKLFF. CDR3 sequence (DNA): TGTGCCAGCAGGGGTCAGGGCTCTAATGAAAAACTGTTTTTT. J is TRBJ1-4 and V is TRBV11-3; TRBD1 is a possible D gene (5 bases). The CDR3 runs to 14 residues. Trimming shortened V by 6 bases and J by 3 bases, and 11 bases separated the two germline ends. Germline loops: CDR1 SGHNT, CDR2 YENEEA. Full variable domain (missing parts from reference TRBV11-3 and TRBJ1-4): EAGVVQSPRYKIIEKKQPVAFWCNPISGHNTLYWYLQNLGQGPELLIRYENEEAVDDSQLPKDRFSAERLKGVDSTLKIQPAELGDSAVYLCASRGQGSNEKLFFGSGTQLSVL.

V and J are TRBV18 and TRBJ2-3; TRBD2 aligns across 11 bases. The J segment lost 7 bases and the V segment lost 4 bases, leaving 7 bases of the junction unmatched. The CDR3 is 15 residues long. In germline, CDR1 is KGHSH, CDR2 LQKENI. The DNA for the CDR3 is TGTGCCAGCTCACGAGATCTAGCGGGGGGATATACGCAGTATTTT. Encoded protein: CASSRDLAGGYTQYF.

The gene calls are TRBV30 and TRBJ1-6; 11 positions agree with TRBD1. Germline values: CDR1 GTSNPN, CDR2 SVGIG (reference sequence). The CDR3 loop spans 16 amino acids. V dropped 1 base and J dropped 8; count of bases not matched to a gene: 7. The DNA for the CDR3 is TGTGCCTGGAGTGGGACAGGGGGCGCCGCCTATTCACCCCTCCACTTT. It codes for CAWSGTGGAAYSPLHF.

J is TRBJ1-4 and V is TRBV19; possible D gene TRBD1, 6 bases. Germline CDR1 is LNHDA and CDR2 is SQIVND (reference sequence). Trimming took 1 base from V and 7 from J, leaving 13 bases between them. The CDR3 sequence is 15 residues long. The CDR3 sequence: CASSIGGGVPEKLFF. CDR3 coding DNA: TGTGCCAGTAGTATAGGCGGGGGCGTTCCTGAAAAACTGTTTTTT.

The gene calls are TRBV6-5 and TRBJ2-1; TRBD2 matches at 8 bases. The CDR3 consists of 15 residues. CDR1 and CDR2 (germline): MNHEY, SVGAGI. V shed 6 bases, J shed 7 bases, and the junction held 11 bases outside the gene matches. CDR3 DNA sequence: TGTGCCAGCAGAAGAACGGGACTAGAGAGAAATGAGCAGTTCTTC. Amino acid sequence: CASRRTGLERNEQFF.

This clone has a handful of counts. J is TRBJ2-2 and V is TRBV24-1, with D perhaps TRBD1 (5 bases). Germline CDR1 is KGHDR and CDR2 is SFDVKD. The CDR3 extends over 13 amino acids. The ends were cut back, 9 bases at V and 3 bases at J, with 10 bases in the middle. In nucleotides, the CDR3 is TGTGCCACCCAACGACAGTACACCGGGGAGCTGTTTTTT. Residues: CATQRQYTGELFF.

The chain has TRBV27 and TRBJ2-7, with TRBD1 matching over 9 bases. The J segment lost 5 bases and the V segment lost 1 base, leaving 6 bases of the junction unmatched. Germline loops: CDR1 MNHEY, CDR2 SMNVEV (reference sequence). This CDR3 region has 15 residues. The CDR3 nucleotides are TGTGCCAGCAGTTTATGGGGACAGGGATTCAACGAGCAGTACTTC. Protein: CASSLWGQGFNEQYF.

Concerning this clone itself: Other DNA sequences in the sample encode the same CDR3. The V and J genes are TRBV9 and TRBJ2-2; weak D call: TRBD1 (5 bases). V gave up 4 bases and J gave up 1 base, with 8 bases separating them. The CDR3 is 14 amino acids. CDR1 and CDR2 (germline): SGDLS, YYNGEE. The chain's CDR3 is CASSPGQNTGELFF. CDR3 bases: TGTGCCAGCAGCCCCGGACAGAACACCGGGGAGCTGTTTTTT.

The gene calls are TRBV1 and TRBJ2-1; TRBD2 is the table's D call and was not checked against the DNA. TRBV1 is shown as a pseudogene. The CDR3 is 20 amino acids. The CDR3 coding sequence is TGCACCAGCAGCCAGACTGAAGCGGGGGGGCGTCGAAGCTCCTACAATGAGCAGTTCTTC. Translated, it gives CTSSQTEAGGRRSSYNEQFF.

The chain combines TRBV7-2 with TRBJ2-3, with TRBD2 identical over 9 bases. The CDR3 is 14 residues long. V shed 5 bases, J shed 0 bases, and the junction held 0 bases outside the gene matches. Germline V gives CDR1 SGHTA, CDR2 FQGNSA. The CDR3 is CASSTSGSTDTQYF. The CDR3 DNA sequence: TGTGCCAGCAGCACTAGCGGGAGCACAGATACGCAGTATTTT. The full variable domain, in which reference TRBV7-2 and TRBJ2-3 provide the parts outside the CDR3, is GAGVSQSPSNKVTEKGKDVELRCDPISGHTALYWYRQSLGQGLEFLIYFQGNSAPDKSGLPSDRFSAERTGGSVSTLTIQRTQQEDSAVYLCASSTSGSTDTQYFGPGTRLTVL.

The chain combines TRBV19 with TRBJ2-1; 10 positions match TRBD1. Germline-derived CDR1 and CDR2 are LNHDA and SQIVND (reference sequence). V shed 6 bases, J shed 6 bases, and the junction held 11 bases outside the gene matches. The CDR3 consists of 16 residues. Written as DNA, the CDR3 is TGTGCCAGTAGACCGCGGGACAGGGGTGTTAGCAATGAGCAGTTCTTC. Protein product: CASRPRDRGVSNEQFF.

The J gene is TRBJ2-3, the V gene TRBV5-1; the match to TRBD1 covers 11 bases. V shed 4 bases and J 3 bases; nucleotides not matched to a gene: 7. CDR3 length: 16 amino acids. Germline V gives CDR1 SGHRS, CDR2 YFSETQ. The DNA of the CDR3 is TGCGCCAGCAGCCCTGGACAGGGGGCGATAACAGATACGCAGTATTTT. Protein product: CASSPGQGAITDTQYF.

CDR3 residues: CASSVGTSYNEQFF. CDR3 DNA: TGTGCCAGCAGCGTAGGGACTAGCTACAATGAGCAGTTCTTC. The J gene is TRBJ2-1, the V gene TRBV9; 7 nucleotides align to TRBD2. This CDR3 contains 14 residues. Per the germline V gene, CDR1 is SGDLS and CDR2 is YYNGEE. J was trimmed by 3 bases and V by 0 bases; bases with no gene match: 0.

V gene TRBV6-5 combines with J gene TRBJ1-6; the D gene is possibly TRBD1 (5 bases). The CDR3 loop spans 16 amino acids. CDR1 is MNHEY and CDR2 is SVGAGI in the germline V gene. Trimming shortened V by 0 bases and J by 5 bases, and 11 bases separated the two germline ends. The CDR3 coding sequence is TGTGCCAGCAGTTACTCGTGGACAAGGAATAATTCACCCCTCCACTTT. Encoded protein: CASSYSWTRNNSPLHF.

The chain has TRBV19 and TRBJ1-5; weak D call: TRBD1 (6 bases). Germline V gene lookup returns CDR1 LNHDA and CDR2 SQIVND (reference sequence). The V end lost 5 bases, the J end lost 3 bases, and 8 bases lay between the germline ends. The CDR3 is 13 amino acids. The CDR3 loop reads CASSSGVNQPQHF. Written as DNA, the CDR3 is TGTGCCAGTAGTTCAGGGGTCAATCAGCCCCAGCATTTT.

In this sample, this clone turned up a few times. CDR3 nucleotides: TGTGCCAGCAGCCAATTGGAAGGGGGCACTGAAGCTTTCTTT. Protein product: CASSQLEGGTEAFF. The V and J genes are TRBV3-1 (or the pseudogene TRBV3-2) and TRBJ1-1, with a possible D match to TRBD1 (6 bases). The CDR3 totals 14 residues. Germline CDR1 is LGHDT and CDR2 is YNNKEL (reference sequence). V was shortened by 2 bases and J by 4 bases, with 11 bases between the two germline ends.